A selection of T cell receptor beta chains follows, all from one sample in a study of OX40 agonist ivuxolimab in advanced cancers. TCRdb's copy holds only in-frame clones and misses some; the assay was immunoSEQ multiplex PCR. The sample yields about 30,000 clones, 65% to 75% seen once. This sample comprised CD4+ or CD8+ T cells sorted from blood, obtained in a trial of the OX40 agonist ivuxolimab. These receptors were taken from an adult with an advanced solid tumor such as melanoma, head and neck, liver or kidney cancer. The CDR3 runs from the conserved cysteine through the conserved F or W. Fields, in order: D gene, J gene, V gene, clone size, CDR3 DNA, CDR3 protein. A D gene is named only where the DNA matches it firmly. Rows may omit the clone size; those that give it use once, few, many or a size class.

d_gene: -
j_gene: TRBJ1-3
v_gene: TRBV19
abundance: -
CDR3nt: TGTGCCAGTACCGAACAGATCTCTGGAAACACCATATATTTT
CDR3aa: CASTEQISGNTIYF

d_gene: -
j_gene: TRBJ1-1
v_gene: TRBV7-9
abundance: few
CDR3nt: TGTGCCAGCAGCTTAGCCCCTCCAAGTCCTGAAGCTTTCTTT
CDR3aa: CASSLAPPSPEAFF

d_gene: TRBD1
j_gene: TRBJ2-3
v_gene: TRBV7-2
abundance: -
CDR3nt: TGTGCCAGCAGCTGGGACAGGGGGTCAGATACGCAGTATTTT
CDR3aa: CASSWDRGSDTQYF

d_gene: -
j_gene: TRBJ2-6
v_gene: TRBV6-5
abundance: -
CDR3nt: TGTGCCAGCAGTTTCCTAGGAACTGGGGCCAACGTCCTGACTTTC
CDR3aa: CASSFLGTGANVLTF

d_gene: TRBD2
j_gene: TRBJ2-1
v_gene: TRBV7-8
abundance: few
CDR3nt: TGTGCCAGCAGCTTATCTAGACTAGCGGTAAATGAGCAGTTCTTC
CDR3aa: CASSLSRLAVNEQFF

d_gene: -
j_gene: TRBJ2-2
v_gene: TRBV7-3
abundance: -
CDR3nt: TGTGCCAGCAGCTCAAGTGGCGGAGCGGAGCTGTTTTTT
CDR3aa: CASSSSGGAELFF

d_gene: TRBD2
j_gene: TRBJ2-1
v_gene: TRBV7-2
abundance: -
CDR3nt: TGTGCCAGCAGCAAGGGACTAGCGGGTCATGAGCAGTTCTTC
CDR3aa: CASSKGLAGHEQFF

d_gene: -
j_gene: TRBJ1-2
v_gene: TRBV5-6
abundance: -
CDR3nt: TGTGCCAGCAGCTTAAGTCAGGTGTATGGCTACACCTTC
CDR3aa: CASSLSQVYGYTF

d_gene: -
j_gene: TRBJ1-2
v_gene: TRBV5-1
abundance: -
CDR3nt: TGCGCCAGCAGCTTAGACAAAACCTATGGCTACACCTTC
CDR3aa: CASSLDKTYGYTF

d_gene: TRBD2
j_gene: TRBJ2-3
v_gene: TRBV30
abundance: -
CDR3nt: TGTGCCTGGAGGTTAGCGGGGGCCCGAGATACGCAGTATTTT
CDR3aa: CAWRLAGARDTQYF

d_gene: -
j_gene: TRBJ1-2
v_gene: TRBV28
abundance: few
CDR3nt: TGTGCCAGCAGCTCAGCCTATGGCTACACCTTC
CDR3aa: CASSSAYGYTF

d_gene: -
j_gene: TRBJ1-3
v_gene: TRBV15
abundance: -
CDR3nt: TGTGCCACCAGCAGAGAACTACGCACCGTCCGCGACTCTGGAAACACCATATATTTT
CDR3aa: CATSRELRTVRDSGNTIYF

d_gene: -
j_gene: TRBJ1-2
v_gene: TRBV5-4
abundance: -
CDR3nt: TGTGCCAGCAGCCCCGTGTTGGGCAGGGTCCTCAAGACCTATGGCTACACCTTC
CDR3aa: CASSPVLGRVLKTYGYTF

d_gene: -
j_gene: TRBJ1-3
v_gene: TRBV9
abundance: -
CDR3nt: TGTGCCAGCAGCGCCCAACAGGGTCCGCGCGGAAACACCATATATTTT
CDR3aa: CASSAQQGPRGNTIYF

d_gene: -
j_gene: TRBJ1-1
v_gene: TRBV6-4
abundance: few
CDR3nt: TGTGCCAGCAGAGGAATGGGCAAGAACACTGAAGCTTTCTTT
CDR3aa: CASRGMGKNTEAFF

d_gene: -
j_gene: TRBJ1-1
v_gene: TRBV19
abundance: -
CDR3nt: TGTGCCAGTAGGCGTGCCCTAGGGGGGAACACTGAAGCTTTCTTT
CDR3aa: CASRRALGGNTEAFF

d_gene: -
j_gene: TRBJ1-1
v_gene: TRBV25-1
abundance: -
CDR3nt: TGTGCCAGCAGTGATCCGACCATGAACACTGAAGCTTTCTTT
CDR3aa: CASSDPTMNTEAFF

d_gene: -
j_gene: TRBJ2-5
v_gene: TRBV6-1
abundance: -
CDR3nt: TGTGCCAGCAGCCCGGACGAAAGGGAGACCCAGTACTTC
CDR3aa: CASSPDERETQYF

d_gene: -
j_gene: TRBJ2-2
v_gene: TRBV10-3
abundance: -
CDR3nt: TGTGCCACCGACCCAAACACCGGGGAGCTGTTTTTT
CDR3aa: CATDPNTGELFF

d_gene: -
j_gene: TRBJ1-6
v_gene: TRBV28
abundance: -
CDR3nt: TGTGCCAGCACCCTGACTCGAAATAATTCACCCCTCCACTTT
CDR3aa: CASTLTRNNSPLHF